This record concerns one T cell receptor beta chain sequence. Its antigen is unknown. This record belongs to a study of T cells after yellow fever vaccination. Study-wide background: The SMART-Seq v4 Ultra Low Input method served to prepare the low-cell-number fractions.

CDR3 length equals 12 residues. V was pared by 2 bases and J by 9 bases, with 11 bases between. 5'RACE template switching added a universal primer site and UMIs to TCR cDNA. Each CDR3 protein gets one entry after TCRdb re-called the 5' RACE reads with MiXCR. The profile shows over 100,000 distinct CDR3 sequences, approximately 8.4% of them singletons. Study outcomes and limitations: Few clonotypes appeared in both CD4 and CD8 compartments.

The genes are TRBV12-3 or TRBV12-4 and TRBJ2-7; the D is unclear. This material consisted of CD8+ T cells sorted from PBMCs, taken 45 days after the yellow fever booster vaccination. The clonotype was recovered from a man aged 25-45 years who received the YFV17D yellow fever vaccine. CDR3 coding DNA: TGTGCCAGCAGTTTAACTGGGTGGGGGCAGTACTTC. Amino acid sequence: CASSLTGWGQYF.